This T cell receptor beta chain is drawn from a study of T-cell memory formation after mild COVID-19. Study details: TCR clustering was largely donor specific. Overall study results and limits: Clones contracting across day 15 to 85 had a balanced CD4/CD8 profile; later expanding clones leaned CD4+. Memory cells collected pre-infection included some clones that later responded, suggesting cross-reactive memory joined.

Comments on this clonotype: The antigen is unknown.

The TCR alpha and TCR beta cDNA libraries, bearing sample barcodes and UMIs, were generated by 5'RACE using constant-segment primers. TCRdb called the 5' RACE reads again in MiXCR, with one record for every CDR3 protein. This table has approximately 350,000 distinct CDR3 sequences, 25% to 30% appearing once. The specimen was PBMCs or a T cell subset sorted from them (not recorded which). This clonotype originated in an adult woman who had mild COVID-19 (a few samples of this study predate the infection). Cell type and time point are not known.

CDR3 region: CASSPDPLGLQGARGETQYF. The CDR3 DNA reads TGTGCCAGCTCACCGGACCCGCTCGGTCTTCAGGGGGCAAGGGGAGAGACCCAGTACTTC. This chain links TRBV18 with TRBJ2-5, with 8 bases identical to TRBD1. The CDR3 consists of 20 residues. The V gene end was trimmed by 3 bases and the J gene end by 4 bases; junction bases not matched to a gene: 22. Germline assignment: CDR1 KGHSH and CDR2 LQKENI.